The text below deals with one T cell receptor (beta chain). Amplification used 60 V beta primers and 13 J beta primers. This table comes from immunoSEQ multiplex PCR, and its TCRdb copy is limited to in-frame clones, with some not included. The sample carries tens of thousands of clones, about 85% recorded once. The CDR3 is 15 amino acids. V lost 0 bases to trimming and J lost 8 bases, with 13 bases between them. Germline CDR1 reads LGHNA; CDR2 reads YSLEER. The source of the sample is a study of glioma-infiltrating T cells after dendritic cell vaccination. Time point: after dendritic cell vaccination, including at tumor progression/relapse. None of the glioblastoma patients had an isocitrate dehydrogenase mutation.

The chain recombines TRBV4-3 with TRBJ1-4, with D tentatively TRBD1 (5 bases). The sequence was obtained from a human donor with glioblastoma. The sample was blood, taken after dendritic cell vaccination. DNA of the CDR3: TGCGCCAGCAGCCAAGATCTGGCAGGGAGGGAAAAACTGTTTTTT. Translated, it gives CASSQDLAGREKLFF.